These 19 T cell receptor beta chains were sequenced from one sample in a study of blood T cell repertoires in COVID-19 (dated by TCRdb to the early 2020s). Library preparation employed the immunoSEQ multiplex PCR assay. In TCRdb, the immuneACCESS table is reduced to in-frame sequences with V and J assigned. These tables do not hold every clone; where another copy was compared, an unresolved V gene accounts for under half, and the others remain unexplained. Counted in this sample were roughly 250,000 clones; approximately 84% of them appeared once. The top ten clones comprise 4% of the sample. Sequencing input: peripheral blood. These TCRs come from a man aged 50-60 years with acute or convalescent COVID-19.

The chain carries TRBV2 and TRBJ1-2, with D perhaps matching TRBD1 (5 bases). The V gene lost 8 bases and the J gene lost 2 bases, with 12 bases spanning the gap. In germline, CDR1 is SNHLY, CDR2 FYNNEI. The CDR3 is 13 residues long. The CDR3 loop is CASFQGLNYGYTF. Here the CDR3 DNA reads TGTGCCAGCTTCCAGGGACTAAACTATGGCTACACCTTC.

This rearrangement joins TRBV19 to TRBJ2-7, with D possibly being TRBD2 (5 bases). The CDR3 runs 14 residues. Trimming pared 5 bases from V and 1 base from J, leaving 12 bases between. The germline V gene encodes CDR1 LNHDA and CDR2 SQIVND (reference sequence). The CDR3 region is CASSLAGESYEQYF. The CDR3 nucleotides are TGTGCCAGTAGTCTGGCGGGCGAATCCTACGAGCAGTACTTC.

The DNA of the CDR3 is TGTGCCAGCAGTTCACCACAGGGTGGGGATACACCTATCAATGAGCAGTTCTTC. Its translation is CASSSPQGGDTPINEQFF. The J gene is TRBJ2-1, the V gene TRBV28, with D possibly being TRBD1 (6 bases). The CDR3 covers 18 residues. The germline gives CDR1 MDHEN, CDR2 SYDVKM. V was trimmed by 4 bases and J by 6 bases, leaving 25 bases between them. The whole variable domain, remainder taken from reference TRBV28 and TRBJ2-1, is DVKVTQSSRYLVKRTGEKVFLECVQDMDHENMFWYRQDPGLGLRLIYFSYDVKMKEKGDIPEGYSVSREKKERFSLILESASTNQTSMYLCASSSPQGGDTPINEQFFGPGTRLTVL.

The V call is TRBV11-3, the J call TRBJ1-6, with D uncertain. The CDR3 length is 13 residues. Trimming pared 4 bases from V and 8 bases from J, leaving 9 bases between. Germline-derived CDR1 and CDR2 are SGHNT and YENEEA. The CDR3 coding sequence is TGTGCCAGCAGCTCCCTCGCAGATTCACCCCTCCACTTT. Protein product: CASSSLADSPLHF.

This clone was seen just once. V and J are TRBV6-5 and TRBJ2-2; D remains unclear. V was pared by 2 bases and J by 0 bases, with 7 bases between. CDR3 length equals 15 residues. CDR1 and CDR2 (germline): MNHEY, SVGAGI. This CDR3 reads CASSYAVTNTGELFF. The CDR3 DNA is TGTGCCAGCAGTTACGCGGTGACGAACACCGGGGAGCTGTTTTTT.

The chain employs TRBV7-6 and TRBJ1-5, with a possible D match to TRBD1 (6 bases). Deletions cut 0 bases from V and 3 bases from J, with 18 bases between. The CDR3 is 18 residues long. CDR1 and CDR2 (germline): SGHVS, FNYEAQ. CDR3 in amino acids: CASSLAIRGGRINQPQHF. In DNA, the CDR3 is TGTGCCAGCAGCTTAGCAATCAGAGGGGGTAGAATCAATCAGCCCCAGCATTTT.

This rearrangement joins TRBV27 to TRBJ1-5; no reliable D call. Deletions cut 6 bases from V and 2 bases from J, with 14 bases between. This CDR3 comprises 15 residues. Germline CDR1 MNHEY, CDR2 SMNVEV (reference sequence). The CDR3 here is CASRSTARGNQPQHF. The CDR3 DNA sequence: TGTGCCAGCAGATCAACAGCGCGGGGCAATCAGCCCCAGCATTTT.

The chain employs TRBV6-1 and TRBJ1-2; no firm D call. Per the germline V gene, CDR1 is MNHNS and CDR2 is SASEGT. This CDR3 region has 13 residues. Trimming left V 1 base short and J 3 bases short, with 6 bases between. Written as DNA, the CDR3 is TGTGCCAGCAGTGAAGTGGCAGACTATGGCTACACCTTC. Protein: CASSEVADYGYTF.

The chain is built from TRBV7-6 and TRBJ2-5, with TRBD1 identical over 9 bases. The CDR3 totals 15 residues. Trimming took 4 bases from V and 4 from J; bases not matched to a gene: 7. Germline V gene lookup returns CDR1 SGHVS and CDR2 FNYEAQ. CDR3 protein: CASSSRGDRAETQYF. The CDR3 nucleotides read TGTGCCAGCAGCTCGAGGGGGGACAGGGCAGAGACCCAGTACTTC.

In nucleotides, the CDR3 is TGTGCCAGTACCCCTAGCGGGAGCTCTGGCGGGGAGCTGTTTTTT. Translated, it gives CASTPSGSSGGELFF. V is TRBV19 and J is TRBJ2-2; 10 bases agree with TRBD2. This CDR3 region has 15 residues. Germline V gene sequence: CDR1 LNHDA, CDR2 SQIVND (reference sequence). The ends lost 7 bases at V and 7 bases at J; junction bases unmatched: 9.

The chain has TRBV25-1 and TRBJ1-3, with no clear D. The CDR3 has 13 amino acids. CDR1 MGHDK and CDR2 SYGVNS come from the germline V gene. Trimming removed 10 bases at V and 0 bases at J, with 10 bases between. The CDR3 is CATKRSSGNTIYF. The CDR3 DNA reads TGTGCCACCAAGAGGAGCTCTGGAAACACCATATATTTT.

The CDR3 DNA sequence: TGTGCCAGCAGCTCGGGACAGGAGGTGGCTGGCTACACCTTC. Encoded protein: CASSSGQEVAGYTF. The rearrangement uses TRBV7-3 and TRBJ1-2; 8 bases map to TRBD1. CDR3 length equals 14 residues. Per germline, CDR1 SGHTA and CDR2 FQGTGA. V was pared by 4 bases and J by 7 bases, with 8 bases of the junction left unmatched.

The chain employs TRBV6-4 and TRBJ2-3, with TRBD1 matching 9 bases. Germline CDR1 MRHNA, CDR2 SNTAGT. After removal of 4 bases from V and 2 bases from J, the junction contained 13 bases not matched to a gene. The CDR3 runs 18 residues. In DNA, the CDR3 is TGTGCCAGCAGTGCCGACGGCAAGAGGACAGGGGCCACAGATACGCAGTATTTT. It codes for CASSADGKRTGATDTQYF.

The chain recombines TRBV19 with TRBJ1-4, with 11 bases lining up with TRBD1. V gave up 5 bases and J gave up 10 bases; unmatched junction bases: 9. The CDR3 loop spans 15 amino acids. Germline values: CDR1 LNHDA, CDR2 SQIVND (reference sequence). This CDR3 reads CASSEPGQGEGKLFF. In DNA form, the CDR3 reads TGTGCCAGTAGTGAACCGGGACAGGGGGAGGGAAAACTGTTTTTT.

This clone was seen a single time. The chain carries TRBV11-3 and TRBJ2-3, with no clear D. V was shortened by 6 bases and J by 0 bases, with 4 bases between the two germline ends. Germline V gives CDR1 SGHNT, CDR2 YENEEA. This CDR3 comprises 12 residues. As DNA, the CDR3 is TGTGCCAGCAGGGCCAGCACAGATACGCAGTATTTT. Residues: CASRASTDTQYF.

This chain joins TRBV7-9 and TRBJ2-7, with TRBD2 identical over 11 bases. J was trimmed by 4 bases and V by 1 base; bases with no gene match: 3. The CDR3 spans 15 residues. Germline V gives CDR1 SEHNR, CDR2 FQNEAQ (reference sequence). DNA of the CDR3: TGTGCCAGCAGCTTAGTCCCTAGCGGGAGGTACGAGCAGTACTTC. It translates to CASSLVPSGRYEQYF. The entire variable domain, with the rest obtained from reference TRBV7-9 and TRBJ2-7, is as follows: DTGVSQNPRHKITKRGQNVTFRCDPISEHNRLYWYRQTLGQGPEFLTYFQNEAQLEKSRLLSDRFSAERPKGSFSTLEIQRTEQGDSAMYLCASSLVPSGRYEQYFGPGTRLTVT.

The chain couples TRBV14 to TRBJ2-5; possibly TRBD1 for D (5 bases). Trimming shortened V by 1 base and J by 5 bases, and 8 bases separated the two germline ends. CDR1 SGHDN and CDR2 FVKESK come from the germline V gene. The CDR3 is 13 amino acids. CDR3 in amino acids: CASSQVRGETQYF. The CDR3 DNA reads as TGTGCCAGCAGCCAAGTAAGGGGTGAGACCCAGTACTTC.

The chain links TRBV9 to TRBJ1-4; D not resolved. V was shortened by 4 bases and J by 4 bases, with 14 bases between the two germline ends. From germline, CDR1 is SGDLS and CDR2 YYNGEE. This CDR3 has 15 amino acids. CDR3 sequence (DNA): TGTGCCAGCAGCCGATCCGGGTCCTATAATGAAAAACTGTTTTTT. Translated, it gives CASSRSGSYNEKLFF.

This clone was observed a few times. The chain has TRBV19 and TRBJ2-2; TRBD1 is a possible D gene (6 bases). CDR3 length equals 16 residues. CDR1 is LNHDA, CDR2 SQIVND, per germline (reference sequence). V lost 7 bases and J 6 bases, leaving 21 bases between the germline ends. CDR3 bases: TGTGCCAGTAAGTCCCTGGGTACAGGGCCTTCCGGGGAGCTGTTTTTT. Translating gives CASKSLGTGPSGELFF. Together with reference TRBV19 and TRBJ2-2, the CDR3 gives the full variable domain: DGGITQSPKYLFRKEGQNVTLSCEQNLNHDAMYWYRQDPGQGLRLIYYSQIVNDFQKGDIAEGYSVSREKKESFPLTVTSAQKNPTAFYLCASKSLGTGPSGELFFGEGSRLTVL.